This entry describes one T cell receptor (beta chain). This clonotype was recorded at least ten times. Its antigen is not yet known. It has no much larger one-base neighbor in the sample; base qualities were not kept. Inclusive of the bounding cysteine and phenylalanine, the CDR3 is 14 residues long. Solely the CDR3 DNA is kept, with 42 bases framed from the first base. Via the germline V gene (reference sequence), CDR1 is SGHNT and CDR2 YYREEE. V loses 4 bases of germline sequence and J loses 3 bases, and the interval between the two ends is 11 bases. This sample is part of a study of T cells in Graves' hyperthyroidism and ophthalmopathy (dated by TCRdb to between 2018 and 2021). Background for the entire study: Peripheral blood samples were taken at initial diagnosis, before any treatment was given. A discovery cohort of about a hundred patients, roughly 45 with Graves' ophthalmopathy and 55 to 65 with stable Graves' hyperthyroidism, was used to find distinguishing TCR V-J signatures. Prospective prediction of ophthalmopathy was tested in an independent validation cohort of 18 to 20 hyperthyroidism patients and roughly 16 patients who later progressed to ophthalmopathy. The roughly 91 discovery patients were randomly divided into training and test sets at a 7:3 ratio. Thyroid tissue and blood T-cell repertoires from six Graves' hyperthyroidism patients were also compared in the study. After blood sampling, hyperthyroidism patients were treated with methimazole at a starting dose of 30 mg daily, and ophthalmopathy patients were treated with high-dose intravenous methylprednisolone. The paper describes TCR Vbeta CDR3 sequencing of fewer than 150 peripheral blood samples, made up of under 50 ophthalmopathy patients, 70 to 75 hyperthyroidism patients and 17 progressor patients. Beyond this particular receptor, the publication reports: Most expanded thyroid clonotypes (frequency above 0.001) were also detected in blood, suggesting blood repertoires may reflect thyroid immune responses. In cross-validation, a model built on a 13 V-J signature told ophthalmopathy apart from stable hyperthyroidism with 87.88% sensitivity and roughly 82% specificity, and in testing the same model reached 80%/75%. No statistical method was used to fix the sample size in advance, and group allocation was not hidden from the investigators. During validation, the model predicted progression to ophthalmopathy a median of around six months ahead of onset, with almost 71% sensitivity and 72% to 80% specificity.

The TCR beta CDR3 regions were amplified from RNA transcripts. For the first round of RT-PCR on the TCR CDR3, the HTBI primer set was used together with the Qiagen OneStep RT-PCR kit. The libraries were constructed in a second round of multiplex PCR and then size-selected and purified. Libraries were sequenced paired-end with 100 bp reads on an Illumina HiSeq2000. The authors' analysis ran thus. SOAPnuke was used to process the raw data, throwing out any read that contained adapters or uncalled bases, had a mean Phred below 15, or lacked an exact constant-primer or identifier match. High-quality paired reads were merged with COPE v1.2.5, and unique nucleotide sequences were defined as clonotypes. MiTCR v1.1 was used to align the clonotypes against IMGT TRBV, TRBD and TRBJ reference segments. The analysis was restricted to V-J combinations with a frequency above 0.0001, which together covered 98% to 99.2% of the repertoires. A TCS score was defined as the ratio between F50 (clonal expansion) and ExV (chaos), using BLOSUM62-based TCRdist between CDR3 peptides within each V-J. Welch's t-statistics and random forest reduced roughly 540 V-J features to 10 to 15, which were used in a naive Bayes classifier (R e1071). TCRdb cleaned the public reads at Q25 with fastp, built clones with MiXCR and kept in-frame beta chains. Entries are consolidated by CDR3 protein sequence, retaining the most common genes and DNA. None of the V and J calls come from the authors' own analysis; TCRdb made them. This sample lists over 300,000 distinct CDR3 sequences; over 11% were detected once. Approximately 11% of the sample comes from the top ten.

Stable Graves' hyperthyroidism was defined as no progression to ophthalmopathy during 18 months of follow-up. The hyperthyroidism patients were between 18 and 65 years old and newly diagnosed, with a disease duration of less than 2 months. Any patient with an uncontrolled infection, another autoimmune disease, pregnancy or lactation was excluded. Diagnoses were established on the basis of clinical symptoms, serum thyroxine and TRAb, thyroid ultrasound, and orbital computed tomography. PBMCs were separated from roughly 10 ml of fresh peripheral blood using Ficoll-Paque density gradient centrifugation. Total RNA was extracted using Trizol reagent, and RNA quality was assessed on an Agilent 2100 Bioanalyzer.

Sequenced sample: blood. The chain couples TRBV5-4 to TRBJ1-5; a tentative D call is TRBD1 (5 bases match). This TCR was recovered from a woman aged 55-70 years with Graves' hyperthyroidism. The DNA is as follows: TGTGCCAGCAGCGTGGGGGGGGACAATCAGCCCCAGCATTTT. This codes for CASSVGGDNQPQHF.